These 32 T cell receptor beta chains share one sample of origin, sequenced in a study of cytomegalovirus exposure and HLA in healthy donors. PCR amplification relied on 60 Vbeta primers (plus 13 Jbeta primers). Only in-frame clones appear in the TCRdb table, and some are missing; sequencing was by immunoSEQ multiplex PCR. The sample lists about 110,000 clones, more than 75% seen once, with 2.7% in the top ten. The sequencing sample was made of PBMCs. All receptors come from a man aged 30-40 years in good health and CMV-seropositive.

The chain combines TRBV18 with TRBJ1-1; no firm D call. The CDR3 sequence is 12 residues long. The germline V gene has CDR1 KGHSH and CDR2 LQKENI. With 3 bases removed from V and 0 bases from J, the gap between germline ends came to 2 bases. The CDR3 here is CASSPMNTEAFF. As DNA, the CDR3 is TGTGCCAGCTCACCTATGAACACTGAAGCTTTCTTT. The full variable domain, completed using reference TRBV18 and TRBJ1-1, is NAGVMQNPRHLVRRRGQEARLRCSPMKGHSHVYWYRQLPEEGLKFMVYLQKENIIDESGMPKERFSAEFPKEGPSILRIQQVVRGDSAAYFCASSPMNTEAFFGQGTRLTVV.

As DNA, the CDR3 is TGCGCCAGCAGTCTCAGACAGGGCTGCAACGAGCAGTACTTC. The encoded protein is CASSLRQGCNEQYF. The gene calls are TRBV23-1 and TRBJ2-7; 7 positions match TRBD1. TRBV23-1 qualifies as an ORF whose function is uncertain. Unmatched junction bases numbered 8, after V lost 4 bases and J lost 5 bases. This CDR3 has 14 residues.

The chain uses TRBV7-9 and TRBJ2-5, with 8 bases matching TRBD2. The ends lost 4 bases at V and 3 bases at J; junction bases unmatched: 7. Germline loops: CDR1 SEHNR, CDR2 FQNEAQ (reference sequence). The CDR3 is 15 amino acids. The CDR3 spells CASSSPGRGEETQYF. The CDR3 DNA sequence: TGTGCCAGCAGCTCCCCGGGGCGGGGGGAAGAGACCCAGTACTTC.

The chain joins TRBV30 to TRBJ2-5, with D maybe TRBD2 (5 bases). The V gene lost 4 bases and the J gene lost 5 bases, with 11 bases spanning the gap. Germline V gene data show CDR1 as GTSNPN and CDR2 as SVGIG (reference sequence). This CDR3 has 12 residues. The CDR3 reads CAWTPRGETQYF. CDR3 bases: TGTGCCTGGACCCCCCGCGGGGAGACCCAGTACTTC.

The chain carries TRBV28 and TRBJ1-2; 7 positions agree with TRBD1. CDR1 MDHEN and CDR2 SYDVKM come from the germline V gene. V lost 8 bases, J lost 5 bases, and 11 bases stayed unmatched. This CDR3 has 14 amino acids. The CDR3 DNA follows: TGTGCCAGCTCGGGTGGAGCAGGGGGTTATGGCTACACCTTC. As protein: CASSGGAGGYGYTF.

The chain couples TRBV6-1 to TRBJ1-3; no clear D. This CDR3 region has 16 residues. Between the trimmed V and J ends, which lost 2 bases and 0 bases, there was a span of 11 bases. Germline lookup yields CDR1 MNHNS and CDR2 SASEGT. The CDR3 DNA follows: TGTGCCAGCAGTGAACGGAGGTCCCCCTCTGGAAACACCATATATTTT. This codes for CASSERRSPSGNTIYF.

This chain links TRBV7-8 with TRBJ2-7; 8 nucleotides align to TRBD2. Trimming took 5 bases from V and 4 from J; bases not matched to a gene: 10. This CDR3 is 15 amino acids long. The germline V gene has CDR1 SGHVS and CDR2 FQNEAQ. In DNA form, the CDR3 reads TGTGCCAGCAGCACTGGAGCGGGGGATGTTTACGAGCAGTACTTC. Amino acids: CASSTGAGDVYEQYF.

The rearrangement links TRBV4-2 to TRBJ2-5, with 12 bases that match TRBD2. The CDR3 extends over 17 amino acids. V lost 4 bases to trimming and J lost 2 bases; unmatched junction nucleotides: 8. Germline CDR1 is LGHNA and CDR2 is YNFKEQ. The CDR3 DNA follows: TGTGCCAGCAGCCGGCTGACTAGCGGGGGCTTACAAGAGACCCAGTACTTC. Translating it yields CASSRLTSGGLQETQYF.

The V gene is TRBV6-5, the J gene TRBJ1-2; D unresolved. V was trimmed by 2 bases and J by 0 bases, leaving 4 bases between them. Germline V gene data show CDR1 as MNHEY and CDR2 as SVGAGI. CDR3 length equals 13 residues. Here the CDR3 DNA reads TGTGCCAGCAGTTACACAGCTAACTATGGCTACACCTTC. Translated: CASSYTANYGYTF.

The chain joins TRBV10-3 to TRBJ1-1, with 9 nucleotides matching TRBD1. V dropped 4 bases and J dropped 1; count of bases not matched to a gene: 1. Per the germline V gene, CDR1 is ENHRY and CDR2 is SYGVKD. This CDR3 spans 14 amino acids. The CDR3 here is CAISGQGGNTEAFF. In nucleotides, the CDR3 is TGTGCCATCAGTGGACAGGGGGGGAACACTGAAGCTTTCTTT.

This chain links TRBV4-1 with TRBJ2-5; maybe TRBD2 (5 bases). With 0 bases removed from V and 7 bases from J, the gap between germline ends came to 9 bases. Germline V gives CDR1 MGHRA, CDR2 YSYEKL. The CDR3 runs 13 residues. The CDR3 DNA is TGCGCCAGCAGCCAAGATGGGAGCGTGACCCAGTACTTC. It is translated as CASSQDGSVTQYF.

This chain links TRBV5-8 with TRBJ1-3; D unclear. CDR1 and CDR2 from the germline V gene are SGHTS and YDEGEE. V lost 2 bases to trimming and J lost 0 bases, with 12 bases between them. This CDR3 spans 16 amino acids. CDR3 loop: CASSLGTASSGNTIYF. The CDR3 nucleotides read TGTGCCAGCAGCTTAGGTACGGCTAGCTCTGGAAACACCATATATTTT.

The chain combines TRBV6-4 with TRBJ2-1, with 7 bases fitting TRBD1. The germline gives CDR1 MRHNA, CDR2 SNTAGT. This CDR3 is built from 15 residues. V shed 6 bases, J shed 7 bases, and the junction held 12 bases outside the gene matches. CDR3 DNA: TGTGCCAGCAGCCGACGAGGGGGCCTTAATAATGAGCAGTTCTTC. The encoded protein is CASSRRGGLNNEQFF.

This chain connects TRBV10-3 to TRBJ1-1; maybe TRBD1 (5 bases). The V gene's germline CDR1 is ENHRY and CDR2 SYGVKD. Trimming cost V 8 bases and J 0 bases, with 13 bases left between them. The length of the CDR3 is 14 residues. The CDR3, as DNA: TGTGCCATCCGCGGGGGGAGGTTGAACACTGAAGCTTTCTTT. This sequence encodes CAIRGGRLNTEAFF.

The chain links TRBV5-4 to TRBJ1-1; D remains unclear. This CDR3 is built from 15 residues. The ends were cut back, 3 bases at V and 5 bases at J, with 17 bases in the middle. Germline-derived CDR1 and CDR2 are SGHNT and YYREEE (reference sequence). The CDR3 reads CASSSLTRSGTEAFF. The CDR3 bases are TGTGCCAGCAGCTCGCTAACCCGGTCCGGGACTGAAGCTTTCTTT.

The gene calls are TRBV7-9 and TRBJ2-7, with 9 bases aligning to TRBD1. The CDR3 consists of 13 residues. J gave up 1 base and V 8 bases, and 3 bases lay outside the gene matches. The germline V gene has CDR1 SEHNR and CDR2 FQNEAQ (reference sequence). In DNA, the CDR3 is TGTGCCAGCGGGGGACAGGGATCCTACGAGCAGTACTTC. This translates into CASGGQGSYEQYF.

About this clone itself: Within the sample, other DNA sequences also encode this same CDR3. Here the CDR3 reads CASSTTGGYGYTF. The CDR3 bases are TGTGCCAGTAGTACCACGGGTGGCTATGGCTACACCTTC. The J gene is TRBJ1-2, the V gene TRBV19; D is undetermined. V was shortened by 4 bases and J by 4 bases, with 10 bases between the two germline ends. From germline, CDR1 is LNHDA and CDR2 SQIVND (reference sequence). The CDR3 extends over 13 amino acids.

In its sample, this clone was seen once. The chain is built from TRBV5-5 and TRBJ1-5, with D possibly matching TRBD1 (5 bases). CDR3 length equals 15 residues. Germline V gene data show CDR1 as SGHKS and CDR2 as YYEKEE (reference sequence). The ends were cut back, 4 bases at V and 0 bases at J, with 11 bases in the middle. CDR3 protein: CASSLGGNSNQPQHF. In DNA, the CDR3 is TGTGCCAGCAGCCTCGGGGGGAATAGCAATCAGCCCCAGCATTTT.

The chain has TRBV5-6 and TRBJ1-3; tentatively, D is TRBD1 (5 bases). CDR1 is SGHDT and CDR2 is YYEEEE in the germline V gene. V dropped 3 bases and J dropped 0 bases, with 16 bases sitting between them. The length of the CDR3 is 17 residues. In nucleotides, the CDR3 is TGTGCCAGCAGCTCCCAGGGCAGGCTTAACTCTGGAAACACCATATATTTT. It yields the protein CASSSQGRLNSGNTIYF.

J is TRBJ2-5 and V is TRBV7-2; D possibly corresponds to TRBD1 (7 bases). CDR3 length equals 13 residues. Per germline, CDR1 SGHTA and CDR2 FQGNSA. Deletions cut 5 bases from V and 2 bases from J, with 9 bases between. CDR3 residues: CASSQGGQETQYF. CDR3 nucleotide sequence: TGTGCCAGCAGCCAGGGGGGTCAAGAGACCCAGTACTTC. The complete variable domain, with remaining parts taken from reference TRBV7-2 and TRBJ2-5, reads GAGVSQSPSNKVTEKGKDVELRCDPISGHTALYWYRQSLGQGLEFLIYFQGNSAPDKSGLPSDRFSAERTGGSVSTLTIQRTQQEDSAVYLCASSQGGQETQYFGPGTRLLVL.

CDR3 loop: CASSSWQGNYGYTF. The CDR3 DNA is TGTGCCAGCAGCTCCTGGCAGGGAAACTATGGCTACACCTTC. The chain carries TRBV5-4 and TRBJ1-2, with D perhaps TRBD1 (5 bases). Germline values: CDR1 SGHNT, CDR2 YYREEE (reference sequence). Trimming took off 3 bases at V and 2 bases at J, with 11 bases between the two ends. This CDR3 contains 14 residues.

V gene TRBV19 combines with J gene TRBJ1-4; D remains ambiguous. Trimming stripped 5 bases from V and 5 bases from J, with 15 bases between. The CDR3 loop spans 15 amino acids. Germline loops: CDR1 LNHDA, CDR2 SQIVND (reference sequence). CDR3 sequence (DNA): TGTGCCAGTAGTCCCCAAACCAAGCGGAATGAAAAACTGTTTTTT. It is translated as CASSPQTKRNEKLFF.

V is TRBV12-5 and J is TRBJ1-3, with D unresolved. The CDR3 length is 15 residues. V lost 1 base, J lost 4 bases, and 11 bases lay in between. Germline V gene data show CDR1 as LGHNT and CDR2 as FRNRAP. The CDR3, as DNA: TGTGCTAGTGGTTTGGCCTATCCTCTGGGAAACACCATATATTTT. It is translated as CASGLAYPLGNTIYF.

CDR3 bases: TGTGCCAGCAGCACATATGGGGAGGCAGATACGCAGTATTTT. This codes for CASSTYGEADTQYF. The chain recombines TRBV7-9 with TRBJ2-3; weak D call: TRBD2 (6 bases). This CDR3 contains 14 residues. Germline V gene sequence: CDR1 SEHNR, CDR2 FQNEAQ (reference sequence). Trimming took 5 bases from V and 4 from J, leaving 13 bases between them.

The chain is built from TRBV27 and TRBJ1-2; unclear D gene. The CDR3 has 12 residues. In germline, CDR1 is MNHEY, CDR2 SMNVEV (reference sequence). Between the trimmed V and J ends, which lost 2 bases and 6 bases, there was a span of 7 bases. In DNA form, the CDR3 reads TGTGCCAGCAGTTTAAGAGGCGATGGCTACACCTTC. This gives the protein CASSLRGDGYTF.

This sequence joins TRBV2 and TRBJ2-1; 9 bases align to TRBD2. The CDR3 covers 15 residues. J gave up 3 bases and V 2 bases, and 2 bases lay outside the gene matches. From germline, CDR1 is SNHLY and CDR2 FYNNEI. The CDR3 bases are TGTGCCAGCAGTGAACTAGCGGGGCACTACAATGAGCAGTTCTTC. It encodes CASSELAGHYNEQFF. The complete variable domain, with remaining parts taken from reference TRBV2 and TRBJ2-1, reads EPEVTQTPSHQVTQMGQEVILRCVPISNHLYFYWYRQILGQKVEFLVSFYNNEISEKSEIFDDQFSVERPDGSNFTLKIRSTKLEDSAMYFCASSELAGHYNEQFFGPGTRLTVL.

This chain links TRBV4-2 with TRBJ2-3, with TRBD2 matching 11 bases. CDR1 LGHNA and CDR2 YNFKEQ come from the germline V gene. V trimming: 1 base; J trimming: 4 bases; junction bases outside the gene matches: 16. The CDR3 is 20 residues long. The CDR3 sequence is CASSQGLAGGAPVLADTQYF. The DNA of the CDR3 is TGTGCCAGCAGCCAAGGGTTAGCGGGGGGGGCCCCCGTCTTAGCAGATACGCAGTATTTT.

This chain connects TRBV7-9 to TRBJ1-2, with 7 bases fitting TRBD1. V lost 5 bases, J lost 4 bases, and 4 bases stayed unmatched. This CDR3 has 13 amino acids. The germline CDR1 and CDR2 sequences are SEHNR and FQNEAQ (reference sequence). CDR3 loop: CASSRDSSYGYTF. The CDR3 DNA reads as TGTGCCAGCAGCAGGGACAGCTCCTATGGCTACACCTTC.

This clone was observed a single time. The chain is built from TRBV9 and TRBJ2-1; weak D call: TRBD2 (7 bases). Germline CDR1 and CDR2: SGDLS and YYNGEE. V was pared by 2 bases and J by 7 bases, with 13 bases between. The CDR3 extends over 14 amino acids. CDR3 protein: CASSVGGRRNEQFF. The CDR3 nucleotides read TGTGCCAGCAGCGTGGGGGGGCGAAGGAATGAGCAGTTCTTC.

This clone came up a few times. The chain uses TRBV6-5 and TRBJ2-3, with TRBD2 matching over 15 bases. CDR1 MNHEY and CDR2 SVGAGI come from the germline V gene. With 4 bases clipped from V and 4 bases from J, the junction kept 0 bases outside the gene matches. The CDR3 runs to 15 residues. The CDR3 loop is CASSWTSGGADTQYF. The DNA for the CDR3 is TGTGCCAGCAGTTGGACTAGCGGGGGGGCAGATACGCAGTATTTT.

This clone was counted a few times. The rearrangement links TRBV11-3 to TRBJ2-3; no definite D call. Between the trimmed V and J ends, which lost 5 bases and 0 bases, there was a span of 15 bases. Germline V gene lookup returns CDR1 SGHNT and CDR2 YENEEA. The CDR3 spans 16 residues. In DNA form, the CDR3 reads TGTGCCAGCAGCCGAACAGTATCACCTAGCACAGATACGCAGTATTTT. This translates into CASSRTVSPSTDTQYF.

In the case of this clone: The sample holds other DNA sequences that translate to the same CDR3. CDR3 DNA: TGTGCCAGCAGCTTAGGACAGGGAAGCACCTACGAGCAGTACTTC. Protein: CASSLGQGSTYEQYF. The rearrangement links TRBV5-4 to TRBJ2-7; 8 nucleotides agree with TRBD1. This CDR3 contains 15 residues. The germline gives CDR1 SGHNT, CDR2 YYREEE (reference sequence). The trim removed 2 bases at V and 2 bases at J, leaving 6 bases unmatched.